One and the same sample provided the 13 T cell receptor beta chains below, sequenced in a study of T cells in Graves' hyperthyroidism and ophthalmopathy. Amplified regions were TCR beta CDR3 sequences from RNA transcripts. The TCR CDR3 was amplified in a first-round RT-PCR using the HTBI primer set. TCRdb passed the multiplex PCR reads through MiXCR, listing each CDR3 protein once. This sample has some 300,000 distinct CDR3 sequences; roughly 18% occur once, and the top ten carry about 35%. The sequenced material came from blood. All receptors derive from a man in his forties or fifties with Graves' ophthalmopathy.

This clonotype was seen ten or more times. The chain employs TRBV30 and TRBJ1-5; possible D gene TRBD1, 6 bases. CDR1 is GTSNPN, CDR2 SVGIG, per germline (reference sequence). This CDR3 region has 16 residues. With 0 bases removed from V and 2 bases from J, the gap between germline ends came to 14 bases. The DNA of the CDR3 is TGTGCCTGGAGTGTTCCAGGGGCGAAAGGCAATCAGCCCCAGCATTTT. It specifies CAWSVPGAKGNQPQHF.

This clonotype was counted at least ten times. The CDR3: CASSPPDRYREQYF. CDR3 nucleotide sequence: TGTGCCAGCTCACCCCCGGACAGGTACCGTGAGCAGTACTTC. This chain joins TRBV18 and TRBJ2-7; 7 nucleotides agree with TRBD1. The V gene's germline CDR1 is KGHSH and CDR2 LQKENI. The CDR3 is made up of 14 amino acids. The V and J ends lost 3 bases and 7 bases, in that order; junction bases with no gene match: 9.

This chain uses TRBV4-2 with TRBJ2-1, with D possibly matching TRBD1 (5 bases). Germline V gives CDR1 LGHNA, CDR2 YNFKEQ. CDR3 length: 15 residues. Trimming removed 4 bases from V and 1 base from J, with 11 bases in between. The CDR3 DNA is TGTGCCAGCAGCCCTGGGGCTAGTTCCTACAATGAGCAGTTCTTC. Translated: CASSPGASSYNEQFF.

This clonotype was counted only a few times. V and J are TRBV20-1 and TRBJ1-2; TRBD1 is a possible D gene (6 bases). Germline loops: CDR1 DFQATT, CDR2 SNEGSKA (reference sequence). This CDR3 comprises 15 residues. V lost 2 bases and J 2 bases, leaving 15 bases between the germline ends. This CDR3 reads CSARPSGERNYGYTF. The CDR3 coding sequence is TGCAGTGCTAGACCCTCAGGGGAAAGGAACTATGGCTACACCTTC.

CDR3 region: CASRPGRVEKLFF. Here the CDR3 DNA reads TGTGCCAGCAGGCCCGGACGGGTGGAAAAACTGTTTTTT. V is TRBV27 and J is TRBJ1-4; D is ambiguous. Trimming pared 6 bases from V and 8 bases from J, leaving 13 bases between. This CDR3 has 13 residues. The V gene's germline CDR1 is MNHEY and CDR2 SMNVEV (reference sequence).

The J gene is TRBJ2-7, the V gene TRBV7-9, with D maybe TRBD2 (6 bases). Trimming left V 5 bases short and J 2 bases short, with 13 bases between. Germline CDR1 is SEHNR and CDR2 is FQNEAQ (reference sequence). This CDR3 is built from 14 residues. Here the CDR3 reads CASSGGVAAYEQYF. CDR3 bases: TGTGCCAGCAGCGGAGGTGTAGCGGCCTACGAGCAGTACTTC.

V and J are TRBV15 and TRBJ2-2; D remains unclear. The CDR3 length is 18 residues. CDR1 and CDR2 (germline): LNHNV, YYDKDF (reference sequence). Trimming removed 0 bases at V and 6 bases at J, with 20 bases between. CDR3 nucleotide sequence: TGTGCCACCAGCAGAGACGTCGGGTCCTATCGACCCTCCGGGGAGCTGTTTTTT. Its translation is CATSRDVGSYRPSGELFF.

The chain carries TRBV20-1 and TRBJ2-1; D is ambiguous. V lost 7 bases and J 2 bases, leaving 15 bases between the germline ends. Germline-derived CDR1 and CDR2 are DFQATT and SNEGSKA (reference sequence). This CDR3 has 14 amino acids. The CDR3 sequence: CSGRWGRPYNEQFF. The CDR3 bases are TGCAGTGGAAGGTGGGGTAGGCCCTACAATGAGCAGTTCTTC.

This clonotype was seen a handful of times. The chain uses TRBV6-5 and TRBJ2-1; 11 positions agree with TRBD1. Per the germline V gene, CDR1 is MNHEY and CDR2 is SVGAGI. The trim removed 0 bases at V and 3 bases at J, leaving 7 bases unmatched. The CDR3 runs to 18 residues. CDR3 residues: CASSYSKVGTGGYNEQFF. The CDR3 DNA sequence: TGTGCCAGCAGTTACTCGAAGGTTGGGACAGGGGGCTACAATGAGCAGTTCTTC.

This clonotype was recorded at least ten times. The genes are TRBV20-1 and TRBJ2-1, with 13 bases aligning to TRBD2. Germline trimming cut 6 bases from V and 7 bases from J; bases unmatched to any gene: 6. The CDR3 sequence is 14 residues long. From germline, CDR1 is DFQATT and CDR2 SNEGSKA (reference sequence). The CDR3 protein is CSASPGLAGNEQFF. The CDR3 DNA reads TGCAGTGCGAGCCCGGGACTAGCGGGAAATGAGCAGTTCTTC.

The table lists this clonotype with a few counts. V is TRBV6-2 or TRBV6-3 and J is TRBJ2-7; D is possibly TRBD1 (6 bases). V gave up 1 base and J gave up 2 bases, with 30 bases separating them. The CDR3 is made up of 21 amino acids. The germline V gene has CDR1 MNHEY and CDR2 SVGEGT. The CDR3: CASSYYAGSGELWESTYEQYF. DNA for the CDR3: TGTGCCAGCAGTTACTACGCGGGTTCAGGGGAGTTGTGGGAGAGTACCTACGAGCAGTACTTC.

This clonotype was seen only a few times. The rearrangement joins TRBV6-1 to TRBJ2-7, with D unresolved. This CDR3 contains 12 residues. The V gene's germline CDR1 is MNHNS and CDR2 SASEGT. Trimming left V 7 bases short and J 1 base short, with 8 bases between. The CDR3 protein is CASKSESYEQYF. The CDR3 DNA follows: TGTGCCAGCAAGAGCGAATCCTACGAGCAGTACTTC.

At least ten counts were recorded for this clonotype. This rearrangement joins TRBV11-2 to TRBJ2-1, with 11 bases lining up with TRBD2. Germline values: CDR1 SGHAT, CDR2 FQNNGV. The CDR3 totals 15 residues. Unmatched junction bases numbered 8, after V lost 8 bases and J lost 5 bases. The CDR3 is CASSSAGLADNEQFF. The CDR3 nucleotides are TGTGCCAGCTCGAGTGCGGGACTAGCGGACAATGAGCAGTTCTTC.